This note documents a single TCR beta chain sequence. Libraries were prepared by immunoSEQ multiplex PCR; TCRdb keeps only in-frame clonotypes and omits some of them. The data show 500,000 to 750,000 clones, with roughly 90% seen just once and 0.0095% to 0.013% held by the top ten. The CDR3 contains 16 residues. Germline lookup yields CDR1 LGHNA and CDR2 YNFKEQ. Trimming cost V 4 bases and J 5 bases, with 17 bases left between them. This entry belongs to a study of shared T cell receptors in the human thymus. Another study also made use of these data, one on human thymus T cells. This second report adds: Resections from corrective heart surgery provided thymus tissue. It looked as if thymic and blood repertoires used V and J genes in a biased way. What related research reported was that thymic repertoires overlapped highly among unrelated individuals.

The genes are TRBV4-2 and TRBJ2-2, with D possibly being TRBD2 (6 bases). Specimen: thymocytes. This clonotype originated in a boy less than two years old with a congenital heart defect. CDR3: CASSLQGRGKTGELFF. CDR3 bases: TGTGCCAGCAGCCTCCAGGGACGGGGGAAAACCGGGGAGCTGTTTTTT.